This TCR beta chain was captured in a study of T cells after yellow fever vaccination (dated by TCRdb to the late 2010s). Notes on the research overall: The SMART-Seq v4 Ultra Low Input RNA kit was used to prepare libraries from fractions with low cell numbers. To track T-cell clones before and after primary and booster YFV17D yellow fever vaccination, bulk TCR alpha and beta repertoires were sequenced longitudinally. The cohort comprised two healthy male donors, one aged 18 to 29 and one aged 30 to 40 years. Bulk PBMC replicates and cell subsets were isolated from blood drawn at multiple timepoints before and after both primary and secondary immunization.

Overall study results and their limits: After the booster, most clones that had expanded after primary vaccination were detected again (around 96% of CD4 and roughly nine tenths of CD8), suggesting broad maintenance of memory. Computational filtering was needed because FACS-sorted repertoires could contain abundant contaminating clonotypes from the bulk population. A small share of clonotypes occurred in both CD4 and CD8 compartments, likely arising from convergent recombination. The secondary T-cell response was weaker than the primary response but faster, peaking on day 5 instead of day 15. Because only a couple of donors were included in the study, the extent to which the findings can be generalized is limited.

According to the study, the label for this sample's treatment or condition signals: live attenuated yellow fever vaccine strain. A standard Ficoll-Paque protocol was used to isolate PBMCs from peripheral blood. Dynabeads CD4 and CD8 positive selection kits were used to isolate CD4 and CD8 T-cell fractions. TriZol was used to extract RNA from bulk PBMCs, from CD4 and CD8 fractions, and from dextramer-positive and dextramer-negative fractions. The instrument was an Illumina NovaSeq 6000. TCR cDNA was made using 5'RACE template switching, a step that added a universal primer site and unique molecular identifiers. Priming for cDNA synthesis came from both the TCR alpha and TCR beta constant segments. Library amplification used two PCR steps, and the second PCR step added sample barcodes and sequencing adapters. Sequencing of libraries was performed on Illumina HiSeq 2500 (2x100 bp) or NovaSeq (2x150 bp). Per the source publication's procedure: Reads were demultiplexed and collapsed into UMI consensus sequences with MIGEC, and V(D)J alignment was performed with MiXCR. Vaccine-responding clonotypes were defined with edgeR using replicate PBMC samples, requiring FDR below 0.01 and a log2 fold change above 5 up to day 15. CD4 or CD8 identity was assigned to each bulk clonotype according to whether the clonotype was present at higher abundance in the sequenced CD4 repertoire or the sequenced CD8 repertoire. TCRdb trimmed the raw reads at Q25, called clones with MiXCR and kept productive beta chains. Rows are unified per CDR3 protein, each entry keeping the most common DNA and genes. None of the V and J calls come from the authors' own analysis; TCRdb made them. This sample lists 300,000 to 350,000 distinct CDR3 sequences; about 10% were detected once. The leading ten clones occupy approximately 3.3% of the sample.

This clonotype was picked up a small number of times. What antigen it recognizes has not been identified. Qualities for individual bases were not recorded, and no much larger clone is one base off. Material: CD4+ T cells sorted from PBMCs, obtained 45 days after the yellow fever booster vaccination. The sequence derives from a man between 18 and 35 years old who received the YFV17D yellow fever vaccine.

The CDR3 corresponds to CASSLVGRAGDTQYF. The nucleotides read TGTGCCAGCAGCTTAGTGGGCAGGGCGGGTGATACGCAGTATTTT. This chain joins TRBV7-2 to TRBJ2-3; the D segment may tentatively be TRBD1 or TRBD2, each giving 5 matched bases. The CDR3, from cysteine to phenylalanine, totals 15 residues. Just CDR3 DNA is preserved here, 45 bases in frame from base 1. The germline ends are 14 bases apart after V is trimmed by 1 base and J by 6 bases. Sequences SGHTA (CDR1) and FQGNSA (CDR2) are obtained from the germline V gene.